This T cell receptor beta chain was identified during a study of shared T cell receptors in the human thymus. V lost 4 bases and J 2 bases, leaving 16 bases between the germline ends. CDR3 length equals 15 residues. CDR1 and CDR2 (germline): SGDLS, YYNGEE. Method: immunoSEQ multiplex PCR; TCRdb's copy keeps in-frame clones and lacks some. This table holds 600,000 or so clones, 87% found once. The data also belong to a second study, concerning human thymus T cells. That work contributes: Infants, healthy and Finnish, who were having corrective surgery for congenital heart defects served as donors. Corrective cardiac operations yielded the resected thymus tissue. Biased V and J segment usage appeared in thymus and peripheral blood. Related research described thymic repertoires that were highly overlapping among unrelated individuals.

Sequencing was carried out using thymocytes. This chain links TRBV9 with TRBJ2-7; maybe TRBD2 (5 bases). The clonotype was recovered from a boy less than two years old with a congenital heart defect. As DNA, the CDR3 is TGTGCCAGCAGCCCCCTCCCCGGGATCACCTACGAGCAGTACTTC. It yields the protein CASSPLPGITYEQYF.